These T cell receptor beta chains were read from a single sample in a study of regulatory T cells in long-lasting Graves disease. TCRdb redid the calling of the multiplex PCR reads with MiXCR, one entry per CDR3 protein. The profile shows hundreds of thousands of distinct CDR3 sequences, 12% of them singletons. These data were also reused for a study on T cells in Graves' hyperthyroidism and ophthalmopathy.

Source: peripheral blood mononuclear cells (PBMCs), taken at new diagnosis, from a patient treated with antithyroid drugs. These receptors were obtained from a woman in her 30s with Graves disease. Each CDR3 is given with its conserved first and last residue. D genes are given only for firm matches. The listing skips clone size in some rows; elsewhere it reads once, few, many or a size class.

V gene	D gene	J gene	clone size	CDR3 DNA	CDR3 protein
TRBV9	-	TRBJ2-7	few	TGTGCCAGCAGCGTAGGAGGGGGCGAGCAGTACTTC	CASSVGGGEQYF
TRBV12-3/TRBV12-4	-	TRBJ2-7	many	TGTGCCAGCAGTTCGGGGACAAGGGGCCTGCGGTACTTC	CASSSGTRGLRYF
TRBV20-1	-	TRBJ2-3	many	TGCAGTGCTAGAGCGTACAACGCAGATACGCAGTATTTT	CSARAYNADTQYF
TRBV18	-	TRBJ2-1	many	TGTGCCAGCTCACCACCTTTTCCCAATGAGCAGTTCTTC	CASSPPFPNEQFF
TRBV20-1	TRBD2	TRBJ2-7	many	TGCAGTGCTAGAGGTTTAGCGGGAGGGTTCTACGAGCAGTACTTC	CSARGLAGGFYEQYF
TRBV20-1	-	TRBJ1-1	many	TGCAGTGCTAGTAGGGCCGAGGTCCCTGAAGCTTTCTTT	CSASRAEVPEAFF
TRBV20-1	TRBD2	TRBJ2-7	-	TGCAGTGCTAGAGTAGAATGGGGGGGCTACGAGCAGTACTTC	CSARVEWGGYEQYF
TRBV5-1	TRBD2	TRBJ2-2	few	TGCGCCAGCAGGCCCGCGGGACTAGCGGCCACCGGGGAGCTGTTTTTT	CASRPAGLAATGELFF
TRBV7-9	-	TRBJ2-1	-	TGTGCCAGCAGCTTATTCGGTTCGGGAGAATGGTTTTTGGCCCATTACAATGAGCAGTTCTTC	CASSLFGSGEWFLAHYNEQFF
TRBV18	TRBD2	TRBJ2-5	-	TGTGCCAGCTCACCGAGACTAGCGGGAGGCCCAAATCAAGAGACCCAGTACTTC	CASSPRLAGGPNQETQYF
TRBV2	TRBD1	TRBJ2-6	few	TGTGCCAGCCTCCCCGACAGGGCTGGGGCCAACGTCCTGACTTTC	CASLPDRAGANVLTF
TRBV27	-	TRBJ2-1	few	TGTGCCAGCAGTTTATCTTCAGCTTACAATGAGCAGTTCTTC	CASSLSSAYNEQFF
TRBV13	-	TRBJ1-1	many	TGTGCCAGCAGCTTAAATCGTAGGACGATGAACACTGAAGCTTTCTTT	CASSLNRRTMNTEAFF
TRBV7-9	-	TRBJ1-3	few	TGTGCCAGCAGCTATACGACGGGGGACACCATATATTTT	CASSYTTGDTIYF
TRBV6-5	TRBD2	TRBJ2-5	many	TGTGCCAGCAGTTACACGACTAGCGCGGAGACCCAGTACTTC	CASSYTTSAETQYF
TRBV9	-	TRBJ2-1	many	TGTGCCAGCAGCCCTTACACAGGGTTATCGTCGAATGAGCAGTTCTTC	CASSPYTGLSSNEQFF
TRBV4-3	-	TRBJ1-5	-	TGCGCCAGCAGCCAAGATCTGACGAGGACGAACCAGCCCCAGCATTTT	CASSQDLTRTNQPQHF
TRBV6-1	TRBD1	TRBJ2-7	many	TGTGCCAGCAAACGACAGGGGGGGAACGAGCAGTACTTC	CASKRQGGNEQYF
TRBV6-2/TRBV6-3	-	TRBJ1-2	-	TGTGCCAGCAGTCATAGACCCGAACGGGGAGGCTACACCTTC	CASSHRPERGGYTF
TRBV6-5	-	TRBJ1-2	many	TGTGCCAGCAGTTGGCGAAAGGAGGACTATGGCTACACCTTC	CASSWRKEDYGYTF
TRBV6-1	-	TRBJ2-1	many	TGTGCCAGCAGTGAATGGGGACGACCCTACAATGAGCAGTTCTTC	CASSEWGRPYNEQFF
TRBV6-1	-	TRBJ2-1	many	TGTGCCAGCACCTCCTGGGGCCAGCAGTTCTTC	CASTSWGQQFF
TRBV6-5	TRBD1	TRBJ1-3	-	TGTGCCAGCAGTTACTGGATTCCGGGACAGGGAGGCGGAAACACCATATATTTT	CASSYWIPGQGGGNTIYF
TRBV2	TRBD1	TRBJ2-1	many	TGTGCCAGCAGTCGGGACAGGGGGATAGATGAGCAGTTCTTC	CASSRDRGIDEQFF
TRBV28	-	TRBJ2-5	many	TGTGCCAGCAGTCCGGGACTCAAAGAGACCCAGTACTTC	CASSPGLKETQYF
TRBV7-2	-	TRBJ1-2	few	TGTGCCAGCAGTTTAACAGGGACCTTGGATGGCTACACCTTC	CASSLTGTLDGYTF
TRBV13	-	TRBJ2-7	many	TGTGCCAGCAGCGAGGGAACCTACGAGCAGTACTTC	CASSEGTYEQYF
TRBV19	-	TRBJ1-5	few	TGTGCCAGTAGTATTTTGGGAGCAGCGCAGCCCCAGCATTTT	CASSILGAAQPQHF
TRBV12-3/TRBV12-4	-	TRBJ1-1	many	TGTGCCGCTGGGAGGGGGGTGAACACTGAAGCTTTCTTT	CAAGRGVNTEAFF
TRBV6-1	TRBD2	TRBJ2-2	few	TGTGCCAGCAGCGCGGGACTAGCGGCCCAAGGCACCGGGGAGCTGTTTTTT	CASSAGLAAQGTGELFF
TRBV3-1	-	TRBJ1-5	few	TGTGCCAGCAGCCAAATGACAGGTAGCAATCAGCCCCAGCATTTT	CASSQMTGSNQPQHF
TRBV20-1	TRBD1	TRBJ1-5	many	TGCAGTGCTAGAGTGACAGGGTCTCAGCCCCAGCATTTT	CSARVTGSQPQHF
TRBV30	-	TRBJ1-5	many	TGTGCCTGGAGTAGGCCCCATAGCAATCAGCCCCAGCATTTT	CAWSRPHSNQPQHF
TRBV13	TRBD1	TRBJ1-2	many	TGTGCCAGCAGTCAAGGGACAGGGCGCGGCTATGGCTACACCTTC	CASSQGTGRGYGYTF
TRBV9	-	TRBJ2-1	-	TGTGCCAGCAGCGCTCTAGCGTGGGTTAACAATGAGCAGTTCTTC	CASSALAWVNNEQFF
TRBV30	-	TRBJ2-1	many	TGTGCCTGGAGTGTTGGGGGCTCCTACAATGAGCAGTTCTTC	CAWSVGGSYNEQFF
TRBV7-9	-	TRBJ1-1	few	TGTGCCAGCAGCTTACATCCCAACAGAGAAACTGAAGCTTTCTTT	CASSLHPNRETEAFF
TRBV28	-	TRBJ2-7	many	TGTGCCAGCAGTTCTACCCCAAACGAGCAGTACTTC	CASSSTPNEQYF
TRBV25-1	TRBD1	TRBJ1-1	few	TGTGCCAGCAGTGAAATAGGACAGGGGAACACTGAAGCTTTCTTT	CASSEIGQGNTEAFF
TRBV7-2	-	TRBJ2-3	many	TGTGCCAGCAGCCATCTCACAGATACGCAGTATTTT	CASSHLTDTQYF
TRBV29-1	-	TRBJ2-1	many	TGCAGCGCATCACTAGCCTCCAATGAGCAGTTCTTC	CSASLASNEQFF
TRBV9	-	TRBJ1-2	few	TGTGCCAGCAGCGCCGGAGGGGGGCGGGAAGGCTACACCTTC	CASSAGGGREGYTF
TRBV20-1	-	TRBJ1-3	many	TGCAGTGCTAGTCGGAGATACTCTGGAAACACCATATATTTT	CSASRRYSGNTIYF
TRBV20-1	-	TRBJ2-2	-	TGCAGTGCTAGAGATCCAAGGACCGGGGAGCTGTTTTTT	CSARDPRTGELFF
TRBV6-2/TRBV6-3	-	TRBJ1-6	-	TGTGCCAGCGGCCGAGCTATTAATTCACCCCTCCACTTT	CASGRAINSPLHF
TRBV6-6	-	TRBJ2-7	many	TGTGCCAGCAGTTACTCGTTTGGGGCGGCCTACGAGCAGTACTTC	CASSYSFGAAYEQYF
TRBV5-6	-	TRBJ2-3	many	TGTGCCAGCAGCTTGCTTGACTTCACAGATACGCAGTATTTT	CASSLLDFTDTQYF
TRBV7-2	-	TRBJ1-5	-	TGTGCCAGCAGCTTGTCCCTAAATCAGCCCCAGCATTTT	CASSLSLNQPQHF
TRBV5-1	-	TRBJ1-6	-	TGCGCCAGCAGCTACTCCGGGACGGACGACCATTCACCCCTCCACTTT	CASSYSGTDDHSPLHF
TRBV7-9	-	TRBJ1-4	many	TGTGCCAGCAGCCCACAATGGGACTCTGGACTGTTTTTT	CASSPQWDSGLFF
TRBV2	TRBD1	TRBJ2-1	many	TGTGCCAGCAGTGATAATCTTGGGTACAGGGGGGCTGGCAATGAGCAGTTCTTC	CASSDNLGYRGAGNEQFF
TRBV20-1	-	TRBJ1-2	many	TGCAGTGCTAGAGTTCGGCAGGTTAATAACTATGGCTACACCTTC	CSARVRQVNNYGYTF
TRBV12-3/TRBV12-4	-	TRBJ2-7	many	TGTGCCAGCAGTTTCCTCTCCTACGAGCAGTACTTC	CASSFLSYEQYF
TRBV30	-	TRBJ2-2	-	TGTGCCTGGAGTACCCCTAATGGGGCCGGGGAGCTGTTTTTT	CAWSTPNGAGELFF